These 25 T cell receptor beta chains were sequenced from one sample in a study of OX40 agonist ivuxolimab in advanced cancers. Clones were read by immunoSEQ multiplex PCR, and TCRdb kept only the in-frame ones, dropping some. The sample shows tens of thousands of clones, approximately 80% of them seen only once. The material sequenced was CD4+ or CD8+ T cells sorted from blood, taken in a trial of the OX40 agonist ivuxolimab. These receptors all come from an adult with an advanced solid tumor such as melanoma, head and neck, liver or kidney cancer.

The V gene is TRBV7-2, the J gene TRBJ1-4, with a possible D match to TRBD1 (5 bases). The length of the CDR3 is 15 residues. The V end lost 3 bases, the J end lost 3 bases, and 11 bases lay between the germline ends. Germline V lookup: CDR1 SGHTA, CDR2 FQGNSA. CDR3: CASSLTRQSNEKLFF. Written as DNA, the CDR3 is TGTGCCAGCAGCTTGACCAGACAGTCTAATGAAAAACTGTTTTTT. Full variable domain (outside the CDR3, taken from reference TRBV7-2 and TRBJ1-4): GAGVSQSPSNKVTEKGKDVELRCDPISGHTALYWYRQSLGQGLEFLIYFQGNSAPDKSGLPSDRFSAERTGGSVSTLTIQRTQQEDSAVYLCASSLTRQSNEKLFFGSGTQLSVL.

The J gene is TRBJ2-2, the V gene TRBV5-4; 9 bases line up with TRBD1. Germline assignment: CDR1 SGHNT and CDR2 YYREEE (reference sequence). This CDR3 contains 15 residues. J lost 5 bases, V lost 2 bases, and 4 bases had no gene match. The CDR3 DNA is TGTGCCAGCAGCTTTGGACAGGGGCGGACCGGGGAGCTGTTTTTT. Translated: CASSFGQGRTGELFF.

V usage is TRBV4-1 and J usage is TRBJ1-5; TRBD1 matches 7 bases. The CDR3 totals 16 residues. Germline CDR1 MGHRA, CDR2 YSYEKL. With 2 bases clipped from V and 4 bases from J, the junction kept 8 bases outside the gene matches. CDR3 bases: TGCGCCAGCAGCCAAATGGGGACAGAGAGAAATCAGCCCCAGCATTTT. This sequence encodes CASSQMGTERNQPQHF.

This clone was counted a few times. The chain carries TRBV5-6 and TRBJ2-5, with no clear D. Germline values: CDR1 SGHDT, CDR2 YYEEEE. V lost 1 base to trimming and J lost 1 base, with 8 bases between them. The CDR3 sequence is 14 residues long. Here the CDR3 DNA reads TGTGCCAGCAGCTTGTGGAAGGGCCAAGAGACCCAGTACTTC. Encoded protein: CASSLWKGQETQYF.

The chain couples TRBV7-2 to TRBJ1-2, with 9 bases fitting TRBD1. V gave up 1 base and J gave up 7 bases; unmatched junction bases: 7. Germline loops: CDR1 SGHTA, CDR2 FQGNSA. This CDR3 region has 15 residues. The CDR3 nucleotides read TGTGCCAGCAGCTTAGAATATGGGACAGGGTCTGGCTACACCTTC. Residues: CASSLEYGTGSGYTF. The full variable domain, its missing parts supplied by reference TRBV7-2 and TRBJ1-2, is GAGVSQSPSNKVTEKGKDVELRCDPISGHTALYWYRQSLGQGLEFLIYFQGNSAPDKSGLPSDRFSAERTGGSVSTLTIQRTQQEDSAVYLCASSLEYGTGSGYTFGSGTRLTVV.

This rearrangement joins TRBV11-2 to TRBJ2-5, with D uncertain. Germline V gene data show CDR1 as SGHAT and CDR2 as FQNNGV. The length of the CDR3 is 13 residues. The V end lost 4 bases, the J end lost 4 bases, and 10 bases lay between the germline ends. As DNA, the CDR3 is TGTGCCAGCAGCTGGGGTTCCCGAGAGACCCAGTACTTC. Its protein product is CASSWGSRETQYF.

The rearrangement joins TRBV9 to TRBJ1-1; no clear D gene. This CDR3 has 17 amino acids. Between the trimmed V and J ends, which lost 0 bases and 2 bases, there was a span of 17 bases. Germline loops: CDR1 SGDLS, CDR2 YYNGEE. CDR3 sequence: CASSVDSGENRNTEAFF. Here the CDR3 DNA reads TGTGCCAGCAGCGTAGATAGTGGGGAAAACAGAAACACTGAAGCTTTCTTT.

The chain combines TRBV14 with TRBJ2-5, with 8 bases aligning to TRBD2. From germline, CDR1 is SGHDN and CDR2 FVKESK. Trimming took 5 bases from V and 7 from J; bases not matched to a gene: 9. This CDR3 has 14 amino acids. CDR3 in amino acids: CASSELAVSGTQYF. CDR3 bases: TGTGCCAGCAGCGAACTAGCGGTCTCGGGGACCCAGTACTTC.

This clone has just a few counts. The V and J genes are TRBV7-2 and TRBJ1-2, with 7 bases matching TRBD1. Trimming at V came to 5 bases and at J to 7 bases, leaving 13 bases not matched to a gene. The CDR3 totals 15 residues. Germline lookup yields CDR1 SGHTA and CDR2 FQGNSA. The CDR3 coding sequence is TGTGCCAGCAGCCATGGGGGACAGAGAAAATCTGGCTACACCTTC. It codes for CASSHGGQRKSGYTF.

The rearrangement links TRBV23-1 to TRBJ1-2; 7 bases align to TRBD1. TRBV23-1 is assigned to the ORF class and has an uncertain function. This CDR3 comprises 12 residues. The CDR3 is CAGQRANYGYTF. The DNA for the CDR3 is TGCGCGGGACAGCGAGCTAACTATGGCTACACCTTC.

CDR3 sequence: CASSRASGETQYF. In DNA, the CDR3 is TGTGCCAGCTCACGGGCTAGCGGGGAGACCCAGTACTTC. The chain combines TRBV18 with TRBJ2-5, with TRBD2 matching over 8 bases. Trimming took 4 bases from V and 5 from J; bases not matched to a gene: 3. This CDR3 is built from 13 residues. Germline V CDR1 and CDR2: KGHSH, LQKENI.

The CDR3 protein is CAAARGAGTEAFF. Written as DNA, the CDR3 is TGTGCCGCGGCACGGGGCGCGGGGACTGAAGCTTTCTTT. The chain combines TRBV7-2 with TRBJ1-1; TRBD1 might be the D (5 bases). This CDR3 spans 13 amino acids. V was pared by 11 bases and J by 5 bases, with 18 bases between. CDR1 and CDR2 (germline): SGHTA, FQGNSA.

This sequence joins TRBV4-3 and TRBJ2-5; D unclear. The V end lost 2 bases, the J end lost 2 bases, and 6 bases lay between the germline ends. The CDR3 contains 13 residues. Germline V CDR1 and CDR2: LGHNA, YSLEER. CDR3 DNA: TGCGCCAGCAGCCAACACCAACAAGAGACCCAGTACTTC. Translation: CASSQHQQETQYF.

The chain is built from TRBV7-2 and TRBJ1-4, with 9 bases identical to TRBD1. Germline lookup yields CDR1 SGHTA and CDR2 FQGNSA. There are 14 residues in the CDR3. Germline trimming cut 6 bases from V and 7 bases from J; bases unmatched to any gene: 6. Here the CDR3 reads CASSRGTGLEKLFF. CDR3 bases: TGTGCCAGCAGTCGGGGGACAGGGCTTGAAAAACTGTTTTTT.

This rearrangement joins TRBV5-1 to TRBJ1-6; D uncertain. Germline V gene data show CDR1 as SGHRS and CDR2 as YFSETQ. V lost 5 bases, J lost 10 bases, and 13 bases lay in between. There are 13 residues in the CDR3. As DNA, the CDR3 is TGCGCCAGCAGTCTGGGTCCAATATCACCCCTCCACTTT. This gives the protein CASSLGPISPLHF.

The rearrangement links TRBV10-3 to TRBJ1-1; weak D call: TRBD1 (6 bases). Germline V gene sequence: CDR1 ENHRY, CDR2 SYGVKD. The V gene lost 8 bases and the J gene lost 0 bases, with 10 bases spanning the gap. CDR3 length equals 13 residues. The DNA of the CDR3 is TGTGCCATCCTGCGGGACATGAACACTGAAGCTTTCTTT. Protein product: CAILRDMNTEAFF.

The rearrangement uses TRBV5-4 and TRBJ2-7; D gene unclear. Germline V gene lookup returns CDR1 SGHNT and CDR2 YYREEE (reference sequence). V was shortened by 5 bases and J by 1 base, with 7 bases between the two germline ends. This CDR3 is built from 12 residues. The CDR3 spells CASSLRSYEQYF. The CDR3 DNA is TGTGCCAGCAGTCTCAGGTCCTACGAGCAGTACTTC.

V usage is TRBV7-8 and J usage is TRBJ1-1, with 7 positions matching TRBD1. The trim removed 5 bases at V and 2 bases at J, leaving 5 bases unmatched. Germline loops: CDR1 SGHVS, CDR2 FQNEAQ. There are 14 residues in the CDR3. CDR3 in DNA: TGTGCCAGCAGCCTCCCAGGGGGTAACACTGAAGCTTTCTTT. This gives the protein CASSLPGGNTEAFF.

The V call is TRBV9, the J call TRBJ2-3; weak D call: TRBD1 (6 bases). The CDR3 covers 15 residues. The V gene's germline CDR1 is SGDLS and CDR2 YYNGEE. V was clipped by 3 bases and J by 2 bases, with 13 bases between them. CDR3 in DNA: TGTGCCAGCAGCGCAAGGGGGTGGGCCACAGATACGCAGTATTTT. Its protein is CASSARGWATDTQYF. The whole variable domain, remainder taken from reference TRBV9 and TRBJ2-3, is DSGVTQTPKHLITATGQRVTLRCSPRSGDLSVYWYQQSLDQGLQFLIQYYNGEERAKGNILERFSAQQFPDLHSELNLSSLELGDSALYFCASSARGWATDTQYFGPGTRLTVL.

The chain employs TRBV28 and TRBJ2-1, with D tentatively TRBD2 (6 bases). CDR1 is MDHEN, CDR2 SYDVKM, per germline. The CDR3 loop spans 11 amino acids. V was clipped by 0 bases and J by 12 bases, with 6 bases between them. CDR3 sequence: CASSLWGGQFF. The CDR3 DNA reads as TGTGCCAGCAGTTTATGGGGAGGGCAGTTCTTC.

This chain links TRBV19 with TRBJ2-7, with 8 positions matching TRBD1. Looked up from germline, CDR1 is LNHDA and CDR2 is SQIVND (reference sequence). J was trimmed by 2 bases and V by 5 bases; bases with no gene match: 8. The CDR3 extends over 15 amino acids. The CDR3 region is CASSQGQVLTYEQYF. The CDR3, as DNA: TGTGCCAGTAGTCAGGGACAGGTCTTGACCTACGAGCAGTACTTC.

The chain carries TRBV4-1 and TRBJ1-5, with TRBD1 matching over 10 bases. Germline values: CDR1 MGHRA, CDR2 YSYEKL. This CDR3 region has 17 residues. V gave up 5 bases and J gave up 0 bases; unmatched junction bases: 7. CDR3 nucleotide sequence: TGCGCCAGCAGCACGGGACAGGGGCTCATTAGCAATCAGCCCCAGCATTTT. Amino acid sequence: CASSTGQGLISNQPQHF.

The chain employs TRBV7-2 and TRBJ1-1; 9 positions match TRBD1. The CDR3 length is 12 residues. Germline assignment: CDR1 SGHTA and CDR2 FQGNSA. V was clipped by 5 bases and J by 10 bases; unmatched bases: 5. The CDR3 DNA reads as TGTGCCAGCAGCCCGGGACAGGGTGGAGCTTTCTTT. This encodes CASSPGQGGAFF.

The chain carries TRBV18 and TRBJ1-2, with a tentative D call TRBD1 (5 bases). V was trimmed by 5 bases and J by 0 bases, leaving 13 bases between them. Germline V gene data show CDR1 as KGHSH and CDR2 as LQKENI. The CDR3 totals 15 residues. Written as DNA, the CDR3 is TGTGCCAGCTCAACGACAGCCATTTCTAACTATGGCTACACCTTC. It encodes CASSTTAISNYGYTF.

The chain combines TRBV7-2 with TRBJ1-5, with D unresolved. Germline values: CDR1 SGHTA, CDR2 FQGNSA. The CDR3 runs to 15 residues. V was cut by 5 bases and J by 0 bases, with 11 bases left in between. CDR3 loop: CASSKGRNSNQPQHF. In DNA, the CDR3 is TGTGCCAGCAGCAAAGGCAGGAATAGCAATCAGCCCCAGCATTTT.